This is a list of T cell receptor beta chains from one sample in a study of shared clonotypes between healthy human individuals. Sequencing used immunoSEQ multiplex PCR; TCRdb keeps in-frame clones, though not all of them. This repertoire shows around 2.3 million clones, under 97% found once; its top ten account for 0.1% to 0.15%. Specimen: naive CD4+ T cells sorted from blood. The receptors shown here come from a young man in good health. The CDR3 runs from the conserved cysteine through the conserved F or W. The order of the fields is D gene, clone size, J gene, V gene, CDR3 protein, CDR3 DNA. A D gene is named only where the DNA matches it firmly. Size tells how often a clone was seen (once, few, many) or the class of an expanded clone, and some rows leave it out.

>NA|NA|TRBJ1-1|TRBV4-3
CASSQDPTTRGTEAFF
TGCGCCAGCAGCCAAGATCCGACAACCCGGGGTACTGAAGCTTTCTTT
>NA|NA|TRBJ1-5|TRBV2
CASSEDRVDQPQHF
TGTGCCAGCAGTGAAGACAGGGTAGACCAGCCCCAGCATTTT
>TRBD1|once|TRBJ2-3|TRBV5-6
CASSRDRASTDTQYF
TGTGCCAGCAGCCGGGACAGGGCCAGCACAGATACGCAGTATTTT
>NA|once|TRBJ1-1|TRBV10-3
CAISESQAEAFF
TGTGCCATCAGTGAGTCCCAGGCTGAAGCTTTCTTT
>TRBD2|NA|TRBJ2-1|TRBV18
CASSPERLAPYNEQFF
TGTGCCAGCTCCCCCGAAAGACTAGCACCCTACAATGAGCAGTTCTTC
>NA|NA|TRBJ1-2|TRBV18
CASSREGMSSYGYTF
TGTGCCAGCTCACGGGAAGGTATGAGTTCCTATGGCTACACCTTC
>TRBD2|NA|TRBJ2-3|TRBV10-3
CAISGSATSGSNTQYF
TGTGCCATCAGTGGATCCGCCACAAGCGGGAGCAATACGCAGTATTTT
>TRBD1|NA|TRBJ2-7|TRBV18
CASSPRDRGREQYF
TGTGCCAGCTCACCGCGGGACAGGGGGCGCGAGCAGTACTTC
>NA|NA|TRBJ1-2|TRBV5-6
CASSLSSPWAHGYTF
TGTGCCAGCAGCTTGTCCTCCCCTTGGGCACATGGCTACACCTTC
>TRBD2|once|TRBJ2-5|TRBV7-2
CASSSIREAGGETQYF
TGTGCCAGCAGCAGCATCCGAGAAGCGGGGGGAGAGACCCAGTACTTC
>TRBD2|NA|TRBJ2-2|TRBV11-2
CASSAAGTSINTGELFF
TGTGCCAGCAGCGCCGCCGGGACTAGCATTAACACCGGGGAGCTGTTTTTT
>TRBD1|NA|TRBJ1-1|TRBV6-6
CASGTTGMNTEAFF
TGTGCCAGCGGTACGACAGGGATGAACACTGAAGCTTTCTTT
>TRBD1|NA|TRBJ2-7|TRBV12-5
CASLRDSLSYEQYF
TGTGCTAGTTTACGGGACAGCCTCTCCTACGAGCAGTACTTC
>TRBD1|NA|TRBJ1-2|TRBV7-2
CASSPPRQGYGYTF
TGTGCCAGCAGCCCCCCCCGACAGGGCTATGGCTACACCTTC
>NA|NA|TRBJ2-5|TRBV6-6
CASSLDLGETQYF
TGTGCCAGCAGCCTGGACCTGGGAGAGACCCAGTACTTC
>NA|once|TRBJ1-2|TRBV5-6
CASSLAPEGSNYGYTF
TGTGCCAGCAGCTTGGCCCCGGAAGGATCTAACTATGGCTACACCTTC
>NA|NA|TRBJ1-1|TRBV10-3
CAIRGYTEAFF
TGTGCCATCAGAGGTTACACTGAAGCTTTCTTT
>NA|NA|TRBJ1-2|TRBV9
CASGITGNYGYTF
TGTGCCAGCGGAATTACAGGGAACTATGGCTACACCTTC
>NA|NA|TRBJ2-3|TRBV19
CASSIDRTSSTDTQYF
TGTGCCAGTAGTATAGACCGGACATCTAGCACAGATACGCAGTATTTT
>TRBD1|NA|TRBJ2-7|TRBV6-5
CASSRDRGVYEQYF
TGTGCCAGCAGCCGGGACAGGGGGGTTTACGAGCAGTACTTC
>NA|NA|TRBJ2-3|TRBV10-3
CAISELAGGSTDTQYF
TGTGCCATCAGTGAGTTAGCCGGGGGCAGTACAGATACGCAGTATTTT
>TRBD1|NA|TRBJ1-5|TRBV2
CASTGRDRVGHQPQHF
TGTGCCAGCACCGGACGGGACAGGGTTGGGCATCAGCCCCAGCATTTT
>NA|NA|TRBJ2-7|TRBV30
CAWSVATPYEQYF
TGTGCCTGGAGTGTAGCCACCCCTTACGAGCAGTACTTC
>TRBD2|NA|TRBJ2-3|TRBV5-1
CASSLAGEGRKDTQYF
TGCGCCAGCAGCTTGGCCGGGGAGGGTAGGAAAGATACGCAGTATTTT
>NA|NA|TRBJ1-2|TRBV18
CASSPPGYDYGYTF
TGTGCCAGCTCACCACCAGGGTATGACTATGGCTACACCTTC
>NA|NA|TRBJ1-2|TRBV10-2
CASSDNRADGYTF
TGCGCCAGCAGTGATAACAGGGCGGATGGCTACACCTTC
>NA|NA|TRBJ2-5|TRBV18
CASSPSAGAETQYF
TGTGCCAGCTCACCATCCGCAGGGGCAGAGACCCAGTACTTC
>NA|NA|TRBJ2-2|TRBV2
CASSKAGTTGELFF
TGTGCCAGCAGCAAAGCCGGGACCACCGGGGAGCTGTTTTTT
>NA|NA|TRBJ2-1|TRBV11-3
CASSLAGSAGRFYNEQFF
TGTGCCAGCAGCTTAGCCGGTTCGGCGGGGAGATTCTACAATGAGCAGTTCTTC
>NA|once|TRBJ2-2|TRBV5-1
CASSLEGSGELFF
TGCGCCAGCAGCTTGGAAGGGTCCGGGGAGCTGTTTTTT
>TRBD1|NA|TRBJ1-6|TRBV27
CASTQDRGGSPLHF
TGTGCCAGCACCCAAGACAGGGGAGGATCACCCCTCCACTTT
>NA|NA|TRBJ2-5|TRBV4-1
CASSQGITGKETQYF
TGCGCCAGCAGCCAAGGGATTACAGGGAAGGAGACCCAGTACTTC
>TRBD1|NA|TRBJ2-7|TRBV7-2
CASSYDRVGTYEQYF
TGTGCCAGCAGCTACGACAGGGTTGGTACCTACGAGCAGTACTTC
>NA|NA|TRBJ1-1|TRBV6-1
CASSDGYMNTEAFF
TGTGCCAGCAGTGATGGTTACATGAACACTGAAGCTTTCTTT
>NA|NA|TRBJ1-4|TRBV6-6
CASNYLGAPNEKLFF
TGTGCCAGCAATTACCTAGGGGCGCCTAATGAAAAACTGTTTTTT
>NA|once|TRBJ1-1|TRBV28
CATTPAHIMNTEAFF
TGTGCCACCACCCCCGCGCACATTATGAACACTGAAGCTTTCTTT
>NA|once|TRBJ2-1|TRBV6-1
CASSESGQHNEQFF
TGTGCCAGCAGTGAAAGCGGACAACACAATGAGCAGTTCTTC
>NA|NA|TRBJ2-3|TRBV4-3
CASSLGRGDTQYF
TGCGCCAGCAGCCTGGGTAGGGGAGATACGCAGTATTTT
>NA|NA|TRBJ1-5|TRBV18
CASSPATRQPQHF
TGTGCCAGCTCACCGGCCACGCGGCAGCCCCAGCATTTT
>NA|NA|TRBJ1-5|TRBV6-1
CASSPLIWPQHF
TGTGCCAGCAGTCCCCTTATCTGGCCCCAGCATTTT
>NA|NA|TRBJ2-7|TRBV6-5
CASSSTNSYEQYF
TGTGCCAGCAGTTCGACTAACTCCTACGAGCAGTACTTC
>NA|NA|TRBJ2-1|TRBV5-6
CASGSGAGMYNEQFF
TGTGCCAGCGGCTCTGGAGCGGGTATGTACAATGAGCAGTTCTTC
>TRBD1|NA|TRBJ1-5|TRBV10-2
CASSATDRANQPQHF
TGCGCCAGCAGTGCCACGGACAGGGCGAATCAGCCCCAGCATTTT
>NA|NA|TRBJ1-6|TRBV5-1
CASAWGMEVSPLHF
TGCGCCAGCGCCTGGGGTATGGAGGTTTCACCCCTCCACTTT
>NA|NA|TRBJ1-1|TRBV27
CASSFSRPGAEAFF
TGTGCCAGCAGTTTCTCCAGGCCTGGCGCTGAAGCTTTCTTT
>NA|NA|TRBJ1-1|TRBV5-8
CASSPGSVAGHMNTEAFF
TGTGCCAGCAGCCCGGGTTCGGTGGCAGGCCACATGAACACTGAAGCTTTCTTT
>NA|NA|TRBJ2-3|TRBV2
CASRSRLWDTQYF
TGTGCCAGCAGATCCAGGTTATGGGATACGCAGTATTTT
>NA|NA|TRBJ1-1|TRBV6-1
CASRESRMNTEAFF
TGTGCCAGCAGAGAAAGTCGGATGAACACTGAAGCTTTCTTT
>NA|NA|TRBJ1-2|TRBV2
CASSDTGTYGYTF
TGTGCCAGCAGTGACACAGGGACCTATGGCTACACCTTC
>TRBD2|NA|TRBJ2-7|TRBV11-2
CASSPRLAGKYEQYF
TGTGCCAGCAGCCCCCGACTAGCGGGAAAGTACGAGCAGTACTTC
>NA|NA|TRBJ2-5|TRBV5-1
CASSLGEREETQYF
TGCGCCAGCAGCTTAGGGGAGCGGGAAGAGACCCAGTACTTC
>NA|NA|TRBJ1-4|TRBV5-1
CASSLLTANNEKLFF
TGCGCCAGCAGCTTATTGACAGCCAATAATGAAAAACTGTTTTTT
>NA|NA|TRBJ1-1|TRBV4-1
CASSQELGNTEAFF
TGCGCCAGCAGCCAAGAGCTGGGGAACACTGAAGCTTTCTTT
>NA|NA|TRBJ1-5|TRBV19
CASSPSLTGEYQPQHF
TGTGCCAGTAGTCCCAGTCTGACCGGGGAGTATCAGCCCCAGCATTTT
>NA|NA|TRBJ1-6|TRBV4-1
CASSQGISYNSPLHF
TGCGCCAGCAGCCAAGGGATCTCCTATAATTCACCCCTCCACTTT